Presented here are 32 T cell receptor beta chains from one specimen sequenced in a study of blood T cell repertoires in COVID-19. Repertoires were generated with immunoSEQ multiplex PCR, while TCRdb's copy carries only in-frame clones and drops some. Of around 170,000 clones in the sample, roughly 80% were seen once. What was sequenced was peripheral blood. These receptors came from a young man with active or convalescent COVID-19.

In this sample, this clone turned up a few times. The chain has TRBV7-6 and TRBJ1-2; D unresolved. The germline gives CDR1 SGHVS, CDR2 FNYEAQ. The CDR3 is made up of 14 amino acids. The ends were cut back, 1 base at V and 4 bases at J, with 10 bases in the middle. CDR3 DNA: TGTGCCAGCAGCTTAGACCCGGGTGGCTATGGCTACACCTTC. Amino acid sequence: CASSLDPGGYGYTF.

This rearrangement joins TRBV11-3 to TRBJ1-1; no firm D call. CDR3 length: 13 residues. Germline CDR1 and CDR2: SGHNT and YENEEA. Trimming shortened V by 2 bases and J by 11 bases, and 15 bases separated the two germline ends. In DNA, the CDR3 is TGTGCCAGCAGCTTATCCGAGGCCCCTAAGGCTTTCTTT. This sequence encodes CASSLSEAPKAFF.

The gene calls are TRBV27 and TRBJ1-2; 7 bases are a match to TRBD1. Trimming took 8 bases from V and 6 from J; bases not matched to a gene: 6. Germline V gene lookup returns CDR1 MNHEY and CDR2 SMNVEV (reference sequence). The CDR3 extends over 12 amino acids. Here the CDR3 reads CASRDRVHGYTF. The CDR3 nucleotides are TGTGCCAGCCGAGACAGGGTACATGGCTACACCTTC.

The DNA of the CDR3 is TGTGCCAGTGCGGGGGGAGGCTTACCGAACACTGAAGCTTTCTTT. It yields the protein CASAGGGLPNTEAFF. The chain uses TRBV19 and TRBJ1-1; TRBD1 is a possible D gene (5 bases). The CDR3 runs to 15 residues. Germline V CDR1 and CDR2: LNHDA, SQIVND (reference sequence). Deletions cut 8 bases from V and 1 base from J, with 17 bases between.

The rearrangement links TRBV3-1 (or the pseudogene TRBV3-2) to TRBJ1-2, with D possibly TRBD1 on 5 matching bases. The CDR3 runs to 12 residues. Germline V gene sequence: CDR1 LGHDT, CDR2 YNNKEL (reference sequence). V dropped 7 bases and J dropped 2 bases, with 8 bases sitting between them. CDR3 protein: CASKQGNYGYTF. The DNA for the CDR3 is TGTGCCAGCAAGCAGGGAAACTATGGCTACACCTTC.

The CDR3, as DNA: TGTGCCACCAGTGACCCGGGACAGGGGTTTGGCTACACCTTC. This sequence encodes CATSDPGQGFGYTF. This chain links TRBV24-1 with TRBJ1-2; 10 bases align to TRBD1. Looked up from germline, CDR1 is KGHDR and CDR2 is SFDVKD. V lost 4 bases and J lost 7; bases outside the gene matches: 5. The CDR3 is 14 residues long.

CDR3 in DNA: TGTGCCAGCAGCTTACGGGAGGGAGCACGGGGAAATTCACCCCTCCACTTT. Its translation: CASSLREGARGNSPLHF. This chain uses TRBV7-2 with TRBJ1-6, with D uncertain. The germline gives CDR1 SGHTA, CDR2 FQGNSA. Trimming removed 2 bases at V and 7 bases at J, with 18 bases between. CDR3 length: 17 amino acids.

The gene calls are TRBV6-5 and TRBJ2-2, with D maybe TRBD1 (6 bases). The CDR3 contains 15 residues. CDR1 and CDR2 (germline): MNHEY, SVGAGI. Trimming removed 2 bases from V and 4 bases from J, with 11 bases in between. The CDR3 spells CASSYGQGRTGELFF. The CDR3 region has the DNA TGTGCCAGCAGTTACGGCCAGGGGCGCACCGGGGAGCTGTTTTTT.

The gene calls are TRBV19 and TRBJ2-1, with 10 bases aligning to TRBD2. From germline, CDR1 is LNHDA and CDR2 SQIVND (reference sequence). The J segment lost 8 bases and the V segment lost 2 bases, leaving 15 bases of the junction unmatched. CDR3 length equals 18 residues. This chain's CDR3 is CASSIRLPSGSRGDEQFF. In DNA form, the CDR3 reads TGTGCCAGTAGTATAAGGCTCCCTAGCGGGAGTAGGGGTGATGAGCAGTTCTTC.

The chain employs TRBV19 and TRBJ1-6; 9 bases fit TRBD1. Losses at the gene ends were 7 bases for V and 7 bases for J; bases not matched to a gene: 8. From germline, CDR1 is LNHDA and CDR2 SQIVND (reference sequence). The CDR3 has 15 residues. CDR3: CASTIAGQGNSPLHF. Written as DNA, the CDR3 is TGTGCCAGTACGATCGCGGGACAGGGAAATTCACCCCTCCACTTT.

The chain uses TRBV7-2 and TRBJ1-5; 7 bases agree with TRBD1. In germline, CDR1 is SGHTA, CDR2 FQGNSA. J lost 6 bases, V lost 5 bases, and 7 bases had no gene match. The length of the CDR3 is 14 residues. The CDR3 protein is CASSGAGGPQPQHF. The CDR3, as DNA: TGTGCCAGCAGCGGTGCAGGGGGTCCTCAGCCCCAGCATTTT. Supplemented by reference TRBV7-2 and TRBJ1-5, the full variable domain reads GAGVSQSPSNKVTEKGKDVELRCDPISGHTALYWYRQSLGQGLEFLIYFQGNSAPDKSGLPSDRFSAERTGGSVSTLTIQRTQQEDSAVYLCASSGAGGPQPQHFGDGTRLSIL.

This clone was seen only a few times. DNA of the CDR3: TGCGCCAGCAGCCAAGTCGCAGGGGATGATTCACCCCTCCACTTT. Encoded protein: CASSQVAGDDSPLHF. The chain has TRBV4-3 and TRBJ1-6; possibly TRBD1 for D (6 bases). Germline loops: CDR1 LGHNA, CDR2 YSLEER. The CDR3 consists of 15 residues. V was clipped by 1 base and J by 8 bases, with 12 bases between them.

The rearrangement links TRBV12-3 or TRBV12-4 to TRBJ2-2, with D uncertain. V shed 7 bases and J shed 1 base, with 7 bases lying between them. The CDR3 is made up of 13 amino acids. The CDR3 sequence is CASKQLNTGELFF. CDR3 DNA sequence: TGTGCCAGCAAACAGTTGAACACCGGGGAGCTGTTTTTT.

The chain carries TRBV4-3 and TRBJ1-2, with D perhaps matching TRBD1 (6 bases). V shed 0 bases and J shed 6 bases, with 14 bases lying between them. This CDR3 is built from 15 residues. Germline V gene data show CDR1 as LGHNA and CDR2 as YSLEER. CDR3 amino acids: CASSQDRLWGHGYTF. CDR3 DNA sequence: TGCGCCAGCAGCCAAGACCGTTTATGGGGGCATGGCTACACCTTC.

The gene calls are TRBV21-1 and TRBJ1-6; the table's D call TRBD1 went unverified against the DNA. TRBV21-1 is noted as a pseudogene. The CDR3 runs 16 residues. The chain's CDR3 is CASSKGKQGSGSPLHF. The CDR3 DNA follows: TGTGCCAGCAGCAAAGGGAAACAGGGGTCCGGGTCACCCCTCCACTTT.

The chain combines TRBV4-3 with TRBJ2-7; 10 bases are shared with TRBD2. CDR1 and CDR2 (germline): LGHNA, YSLEER. The CDR3 runs 15 residues. The ends lost 4 bases at V and 3 bases at J; junction bases unmatched: 6. The CDR3 bases are TGCGCCAGCAGCCGAGAGCGGGGGGGAGGCTACGAGCAGTACTTC. As protein: CASSRERGGGYEQYF.

V usage is TRBV3-1 (or the pseudogene TRBV3-2) and J usage is TRBJ2-5; 13 positions agree with TRBD2. Germline V gives CDR1 LGHDT, CDR2 YNNKEL (reference sequence). V was clipped by 0 bases and J by 4 bases; unmatched bases: 14. The CDR3 covers 20 residues. CDR3 sequence reads: CASSQETPGTSGELGETQYF. The CDR3 nucleotides read TGTGCCAGCAGCCAAGAAACCCCCGGGACTAGCGGGGAGTTGGGAGAGACCCAGTACTTC.

The CDR3 protein is CASSQASVAQETQYF. The DNA of the CDR3 is TGTGCCAGCAGCCAAGCTTCAGTGGCCCAAGAGACCCAGTACTTC. The genes are TRBV4-2 and TRBJ2-5; D unclear. There are 15 residues in the CDR3. Germline values: CDR1 LGHNA, CDR2 YNFKEQ. With 1 base removed from V and 1 base from J, the gap between germline ends came to 10 bases.

This chain joins TRBV10-1 and TRBJ1-1; D is ambiguous. V was clipped by 4 bases and J by 4 bases, with 13 bases between them. Looked up from germline, CDR1 is WNHNN and CDR2 is SYGVQD (reference sequence). The CDR3 is 14 residues long. CDR3: CASSVGEVGTEAFF. DNA for the CDR3: TGCGCCAGCAGTGTCGGTGAGGTTGGCACTGAAGCTTTCTTT.

This chain joins TRBV2 and TRBJ1-3; D is perhaps TRBD1 (5 bases). The CDR3 length is 13 residues. The ends were cut back, 8 bases at V and 9 bases at J, with 17 bases in the middle. Per the germline V gene, CDR1 is SNHLY and CDR2 is FYNNEI. The DNA for the CDR3 is TGTGCCAGCCCGGCAGGGCCCGATAGCACCATATATTTT. Its translation: CASPAGPDSTIYF.

The gene calls are TRBV9 and TRBJ2-2; 7 nucleotides match TRBD2. The trim removed 4 bases at V and 1 base at J, leaving 7 bases unmatched. Germline CDR1 SGDLS, CDR2 YYNGEE. The CDR3 loop spans 16 amino acids. CDR3 residues: CASSPVAGVNTGELFF. The CDR3, as DNA: TGTGCCAGCAGCCCAGTCGCGGGGGTGAACACCGGGGAGCTGTTTTTT. The full variable domain, with the rest looked up from reference TRBV9 and TRBJ2-2, is DSGVTQTPKHLITATGQRVTLRCSPRSGDLSVYWYQQSLDQGLQFLIQYYNGEERAKGNILERFSAQQFPDLHSELNLSSLELGDSALYFCASSPVAGVNTGELFFGEGSRLTVL.

The chain is built from TRBV9 and TRBJ1-5, with D unclear. Between the trimmed V and J ends, which lost 0 bases and 1 base, there was a span of 8 bases. Germline V gives CDR1 SGDLS, CDR2 YYNGEE. The CDR3 contains 15 residues. CDR3 DNA: TGTGCCAGCAGCGTAGACGGAGGAAGCAATCAGCCCCAGCATTTT. It is translated as CASSVDGGSNQPQHF.

Only one count was recorded for this clone. The chain has TRBV28 and TRBJ1-5; 7 bases agree with TRBD1. CDR3 size: 14 residues. Germline trimming cut 4 bases from V and 2 bases from J; bases unmatched to any gene: 2. In germline, CDR1 is MDHEN, CDR2 SYDVKM. The CDR3 DNA is TGTGCCAGCAGTTGGCAGGGGGGCAATCAGCCCCAGCATTTT. Translated: CASSWQGGNQPQHF.

The sample holds a few counts of this clone. The genes are TRBV7-2 and TRBJ2-3; 12 bases line up with TRBD2. Per germline, CDR1 SGHTA and CDR2 FQGNSA. The CDR3 consists of 18 residues. The V gene end was trimmed by 1 base and the J gene end by 5 bases; junction bases not matched to a gene: 10. Here the CDR3 DNA reads TGTGCCAGCAGCTTAGTGATCCTAGCGGGAGGGCCGAGAGATACGCAGTATTTT. Encoded protein: CASSLVILAGGPRDTQYF.

The chain employs TRBV30 and TRBJ2-3; possible D gene TRBD2, 5 bases. Germline CDR1 is GTSNPN and CDR2 is SVGIG (reference sequence). CDR3 size: 14 residues. The germline V and J ends were trimmed by 3 bases and 8 bases, with 18 bases remaining between them. This CDR3 is CAWSQIPIGGTQYF. CDR3 DNA: TGTGCCTGGAGCCAAATTCCGATTGGAGGTACGCAGTATTTT.

This clone was counted between two and nine times. V gene TRBV14 combines with J gene TRBJ2-3; 10 nucleotides match TRBD2. J was trimmed by 4 bases and V by 4 bases; bases with no gene match: 8. Germline CDR1 SGHDN, CDR2 FVKESK. This CDR3 has 16 residues. CDR3 coding DNA: TGTGCCAGCAGCCCAAGAGCGGGAGGGCAGGCAGATACGCAGTATTTT. Its protein product is CASSPRAGGQADTQYF. Based on the CDR3 plus reference TRBV14 and TRBJ2-3, the full variable domain is EAGVTQFPSHSVIEKGQTVTLRCDPISGHDNLYWYRRVMGKEIKFLLHFVKESKQDESGMPNNRFLAERTGGTYSTLKVQPAELEDSGVYFCASSPRAGGQADTQYFGPGTRLTVL.

The CDR3 DNA follows: TGTGCCAGCAGCTTAGGTATGGGACTACTAGAAGAGCAGTTCTTC. This sequence encodes CASSLGMGLLEEQFF. The chain joins TRBV7-9 to TRBJ2-1, with 7 bases identical to TRBD2. Germline values: CDR1 SEHNR, CDR2 FQNEAQ (reference sequence). The CDR3 is 15 amino acids. J was trimmed by 10 bases and V by 1 base; bases with no gene match: 10.

This chain connects TRBV13 to TRBJ2-5; 9 bases agree with TRBD2. This CDR3 contains 16 residues. Germline V gives CDR1 PRHDT, CDR2 FYEKMQ (reference sequence). Trimming removed 5 bases from V and 6 bases from J; junction bases left unmatched: 13. The CDR3: CASSRRIAGELKTQYF. DNA for the CDR3: TGTGCCAGCAGCCGGCGGATAGCGGGAGAGTTAAAGACCCAGTACTTC.

CDR3 bases: TGTGCCAGCTCACGGGTCCAGGACACTGAAGCTTTCTTT. It codes for CASSRVQDTEAFF. The chain links TRBV18 to TRBJ1-1; D is undetermined. This CDR3 contains 13 residues. Germline CDR1 KGHSH, CDR2 LQKENI. V was clipped by 4 bases and J by 3 bases, with 9 bases between them.

The chain joins TRBV7-6 to TRBJ2-1; 9 bases map to TRBD2. This CDR3 is 18 amino acids long. The V segment lost 1 base and the J segment 6 bases; nucleotides outside the gene matches: 13. Per germline, CDR1 SGHVS and CDR2 FNYEAQ. Written as DNA, the CDR3 is TGTGCCAGCAGCTTAGTTTCAGTCCGGGCGGGAGGGATCAATGAGCAGTTCTTC. This gives the protein CASSLVSVRAGGINEQFF. The whole variable domain, remainder taken from reference TRBV7-6 and TRBJ2-1, is GAGVSQSPRYKVTKRGQDVALRCDPISGHVSLYWYRQALGQGPEFLTYFNYEAQQDKSGLPNDRFSAERPEGSISTLTIQRTEQRDSAMYRCASSLVSVRAGGINEQFFGPGTRLTVL.

The gene calls are TRBV5-8 and TRBJ2-5; D is unclear. With 0 bases removed from V and 3 bases from J, the gap between germline ends came to 9 bases. CDR1 and CDR2 from the germline V gene are SGHTS and YDEGEE. CDR3 length: 14 residues. The CDR3: CASSLGGQEETQYF. Written as DNA, the CDR3 is TGTGCCAGCAGCTTGGGAGGTCAAGAAGAGACCCAGTACTTC. Full variable domain (outside the CDR3, taken from reference TRBV5-8 and TRBJ2-5): EAGVTQSPTHLIKTRGQQATLRCSPISGHTSVYWYQQALGLGLQFLLWYDEGEERNRGNFPPRFSGRQFPNYSSELNVNALELEDSALYLCASSLGGQEETQYFGPGTRLLVL.

V and J are TRBV12-5 and TRBJ1-2; possible D gene TRBD1, 6 bases. Germline CDR1 LGHNT, CDR2 FRNRAP. Trimming removed 6 bases from V and 7 bases from J, with 21 bases in between. This CDR3 is built from 15 residues. CDR3 sequence reads: CASGYLPRGALGYTF. CDR3 DNA sequence: TGTGCTAGTGGCTACCTCCCTCGGGGGGCGCTTGGCTACACCTTC.